This entry lists 17 T cell receptor beta chains sequenced from one sample in a study of T-cell memory formation after mild COVID-19 (dated by TCRdb to the early 2020s). The receptor library was made with 5' RACE. The run used an Illumina NovaSeq 6000. The raw public data were reprocessed by TCRdb itself: fastp quality trimming at Q25, MiXCR clonotype calling, in-frame beta chains only. Every entry covers one CDR3 protein and lists the most common genes and DNA from its rows. The sample includes 180,000 or so distinct CDR3 sequences, with approximately 10% observed a single time. Together, the top ten hold 3.5% to 4.5% of the sample. The specimen was PBMCs or a T cell subset sorted from them (not recorded which). These receptors were obtained from a young man who had mild COVID-19 (a few samples of this study predate the infection). The sample titles of this study are shuffled in the database, so cell type and time point are left out; the donor was told from shared clones.

This clonotype has only a few counts. This chain joins TRBV10-3 and TRBJ2-5, with D possibly TRBD1 on 7 matching bases. The germline V gene has CDR1 ENHRY and CDR2 SYGVKD. V was trimmed by 0 bases and J by 4 bases, leaving 12 bases between them. There are 15 residues in the CDR3. CDR3 coding DNA: TGTGCCATCAGTGAGTCAAGACAGGGAGGAGAGACCCAGTACTTC. Translated: CAISESRQGGETQYF.

The table lists this clonotype with a few counts. This sequence joins TRBV5-6 and TRBJ2-1; perhaps TRBD2 as D (7 bases). The germline V gene encodes CDR1 SGHDT and CDR2 YYEEEE. CDR3 length equals 15 residues. Trimming shortened V by 6 bases and J by 4 bases, and 17 bases separated the two germline ends. The CDR3 DNA is TGTGCCAGCACCCGGGGGCGGGGGCCTTACAATGAGCAGTTCTTC. Protein product: CASTRGRGPYNEQFF.

This clonotype was counted many times. The V gene is TRBV15, the J gene TRBJ2-2; no clear D. The CDR3 length is 14 residues. Germline assignment: CDR1 LNHNV and CDR2 YYDKDF (reference sequence). Trimming removed 4 bases from V and 2 bases from J, with 8 bases in between. CDR3 sequence reads: CATSMGVNTGELFF. CDR3 nucleotides: TGTGCCACCAGCATGGGCGTAAACACCGGGGAGCTGTTTTTT.

A note on this clonotype: The junction shows a germline mismatch at one end, possibly a read error. The V call is TRBV20-1, the J call TRBJ1-1, with D perhaps matching TRBD1 (5 bases). CDR3 length equals 16 residues. Germline-derived CDR1 and CDR2 are DFQATT and SNEGSKA (reference sequence). This CDR3 reads CSARSPGIRGNTEAFF. DNA of the CDR3: TGCAGTGCTAGATCCCCAGGGATCCGGGGTAACACGGAAGCTTTCTTT.

There are many counts of this clonotype. The rearrangement links TRBV7-2 to TRBJ1-5; the D gene is possibly TRBD1 (5 bases). V was pared by 5 bases and J by 2 bases, with 10 bases between. There are 14 residues in the CDR3. CDR1 SGHTA and CDR2 FQGNSA come from the germline V gene. CDR3 DNA: TGTGCCAGCAGCCGGGGGGGTGGCAATCAGCCCCAGCATTTT. Residues: CASSRGGGNQPQHF.

This clonotype has more than one count but fewer than ten. The genes are TRBV29-1 and TRBJ1-5; D is undetermined. The germline gives CDR1 SQVTM, CDR2 ANQGSEA. The length of the CDR3 is 13 residues. V was trimmed by 7 bases and J by 0 bases, leaving 10 bases between them. CDR3 loop: CSAQWDSNQPQHF. CDR3 in DNA: TGCAGCGCCCAATGGGATAGCAATCAGCCCCAGCATTTT.

The chain uses TRBV18 and TRBJ2-3, with a possible D match to TRBD1 (6 bases). The CDR3 contains 14 residues. V shed 2 bases and J shed 2 bases, with 8 bases lying between them. The germline gives CDR1 KGHSH, CDR2 LQKENI. CDR3 protein: CASSPGQITDTQYF. CDR3 DNA sequence: TGTGCCAGCTCACCAGGACAGATCACAGATACGCAGTATTTT.

In its sample, this clonotype was seen a few times. The gene calls are TRBV7-2 and TRBJ2-7; 9 bases line up with TRBD2. Unmatched junction bases numbered 4, after V lost 0 bases and J lost 1 base. Germline assignment: CDR1 SGHTA and CDR2 FQGNSA. The CDR3 runs to 16 residues. Written as DNA, the CDR3 is TGTGCCAGCAGCTTAGCATCTAGCGGGGCATCCTACGAGCAGTACGTC. The encoded protein is CASSLASSGASYEQYV.

CDR3 amino acids: CASRDPNTDTQYF. Written as DNA, the CDR3 is TGTGCCAGCAGGGACCCAAACACAGATACGCAGTATTTT. The chain combines TRBV2 with TRBJ2-3, with no clear D. This CDR3 has 13 amino acids. CDR1 and CDR2 (germline): SNHLY, FYNNEI. The V and J ends lost 6 bases and 2 bases respectively, with 9 bases between them.

The chain uses TRBV19 and TRBJ1-1, with D perhaps matching TRBD1 (6 bases). CDR1 and CDR2 from the germline V gene are LNHDA and SQIVND (reference sequence). This CDR3 is 13 amino acids long. Between the trimmed V and J ends, which lost 8 bases and 1 base, there was a span of 11 bases. CDR3 in DNA: TGTGCCAGTGATCGGGGGCCGAACACTGAAGCTTTCTTT. It specifies CASDRGPNTEAFF.

This clonotype appeared many times. V usage is TRBV5-1 and J usage is TRBJ1-6, with D perhaps TRBD1 (5 bases). Trimming took 4 bases from V and 7 from J, leaving 15 bases between them. Germline V CDR1 and CDR2: SGHRS, YFSETQ. This CDR3 comprises 15 residues. The CDR3 DNA follows: TGCGCCAGCAGCAGTGGACAACTTGAAAATTCACCCCTCCACTTT. This sequence encodes CASSSGQLENSPLHF.

The V and J genes are TRBV7-2 and TRBJ2-7; TRBD2 might be the D (7 bases). V lost 5 bases and J 5 bases, leaving 13 bases between the germline ends. The length of the CDR3 is 13 residues. CDR1 is SGHTA, CDR2 FQGNSA, per germline. The CDR3 DNA reads as TGTGCCAGCAGCGGGGGGGCCAAGGACGAGCAGTACTTC. Translated: CASSGGAKDEQYF.

This clonotype turned up a few times. The V call is TRBV5-1, the J call TRBJ2-3; 10 bases line up with TRBD2. The CDR3 spans 14 residues. Germline lookup yields CDR1 SGHRS and CDR2 YFSETQ. Trimming cost V 4 bases and J 9 bases; bases outside gene matches: 8. This CDR3 reads CASSSGGALGTQYF. The CDR3 coding sequence is TGCGCCAGCAGCAGCGGGGGGGCCCTCGGCACGCAGTATTTT.

The rearrangement uses TRBV7-9 and TRBJ2-1, with TRBD1 matching over 10 bases. With V trimmed by 6 bases and J by 3 bases, 5 bases remained unmatched. The CDR3 is 15 residues long. The germline CDR1 and CDR2 sequences are SEHNR and FQNEAQ (reference sequence). The CDR3 sequence is CASSQGQGIYNEQFF. The DNA for the CDR3 is TGTGCCAGCAGTCAGGGACAGGGGATCTACAATGAGCAGTTCTTC.

This clonotype has a handful of counts. The rearrangement joins TRBV7-3 to TRBJ2-3; perhaps TRBD1 as D (5 bases). This CDR3 comprises 14 residues. Trimming took 2 bases from V and 5 from J, leaving 11 bases between them. The V gene's germline CDR1 is SGHTA and CDR2 FQGTGA. The CDR3 here is CASSLLGLGDTQYF. The CDR3 coding sequence is TGTGCCAGCAGCTTACTGGGGCTTGGAGATACGCAGTATTTT.

This clonotype was picked up a small number of times. The gene calls are TRBV20-1 and TRBJ2-7; 8 nucleotides agree with TRBD1. The CDR3 loop spans 15 amino acids. In germline, CDR1 is DFQATT, CDR2 SNEGSKA (reference sequence). Trimming took 0 bases from V and 4 from J; bases not matched to a gene: 8. The CDR3 spells CSARDPAGTGYEQYF. The CDR3, as DNA: TGCAGTGCTAGAGATCCTGCAGGGACAGGATACGAGCAGTACTTC.

The chain carries TRBV9 and TRBJ1-6; D unclear. Germline V gives CDR1 SGDLS, CDR2 YYNGEE. Trimming removed 4 bases at V and 7 bases at J, with 6 bases between. The CDR3 contains 12 residues. CDR3 sequence: CASSQRNSPLHF. CDR3 coding DNA: TGTGCCAGCAGCCAAAGGAATTCACCCCTCCACTTT.